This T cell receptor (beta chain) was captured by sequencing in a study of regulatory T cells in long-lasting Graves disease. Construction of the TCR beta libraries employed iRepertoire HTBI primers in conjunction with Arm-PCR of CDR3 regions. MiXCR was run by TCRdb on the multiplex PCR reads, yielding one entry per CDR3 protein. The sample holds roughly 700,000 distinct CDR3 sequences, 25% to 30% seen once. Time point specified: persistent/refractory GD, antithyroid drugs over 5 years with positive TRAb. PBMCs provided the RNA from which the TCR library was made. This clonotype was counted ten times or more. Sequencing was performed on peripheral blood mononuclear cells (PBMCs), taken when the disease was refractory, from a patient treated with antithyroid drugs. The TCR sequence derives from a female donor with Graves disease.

CDR3 nucleotides: TGTGCCAGCAGCGGACCGGGAGTGGCGACCCAGTACTTC. Encoded protein: CASSGPGVATQYF. V is TRBV11-2 and J is TRBJ2-5; D is possibly TRBD2 (6 bases). CDR1 and CDR2 from the germline V gene are SGHAT and FQNNGV. V lost 5 bases, J lost 7 bases, and 14 bases lay in between. There are 13 residues in the CDR3. Complete variable domain (other parts from reference TRBV11-2 and TRBJ2-5): EAGVAQSPRYKIIEKRQSVAFWCNPISGHATLYWYQQILGQGPKLLIQFQNNGVVDDSQLPKDRFSAERLKGVDSTLKIQPAKLEDSAVYLCASSGPGVATQYFGPGTRLLVL.